The 10 T cell receptor beta chains below were found in one sample sequenced in a study of regulatory T cells. Amplification used 52 TRBV primers and 13 TRBJ primers. Profiled with immunoSEQ multiplex PCR; TCRdb holds only in-frame clones, not every one. The sample holds over 9,000 clones, approximately 80% seen once. Sequenced sample: CD8+ T cells sorted from blood. The origin of the receptors is a person aged 18-35 years with CD3G deficiency.

The V and J genes are TRBV11-2 and TRBJ2-3, with 11 bases that match TRBD2. Trimming cost V 0 bases and J 2 bases; bases outside gene matches: 4. Germline values: CDR1 SGHAT, CDR2 FQNNGV. CDR3 length: 17 residues. The CDR3 is CASSLDLTSGITDTQYF. The CDR3 coding sequence is TGTGCCAGCAGCTTAGACTTGACTAGCGGGATCACAGATACGCAGTATTTT.

The rearrangement uses TRBV7-9 and TRBJ2-1; 8 bases line up with TRBD2. The length of the CDR3 is 12 residues. Germline CDR1 is SEHNR and CDR2 is FQNEAQ (reference sequence). Unmatched junction bases numbered 4, after V lost 3 bases and J lost 12 bases. The CDR3 spells CASSFGLAGQFF. The CDR3 nucleotides are TGTGCCAGCAGCTTCGGACTAGCTGGGCAGTTCTTC.

J is TRBJ2-6 and V is TRBV6-1; a possible D gene is TRBD1 (5 bases). This CDR3 region has 19 residues. In germline, CDR1 is MNHNS, CDR2 SASEGT. V was clipped by 2 bases and J by 2 bases, with 19 bases between them. The CDR3 protein is CASSESMGRAVAGANVLTF. The CDR3, as DNA: TGTGCCAGCAGTGAAAGCATGGGCAGGGCAGTAGCTGGGGCCAACGTCCTGACTTTC.

The rearrangement links TRBV18 to TRBJ2-5, with 11 bases that match TRBD2. Judging by the DNA end, TRBJ2-7 fits better; the J call may be wrong. The CDR3 is made up of 16 amino acids. The germline V gene has CDR1 KGHSH and CDR2 LQKENI. The CDR3 region is CASSAGTSGPAYEQYF. CDR3 bases: TGTGCCAGCTCAGCCGGGACTAGCGGTCCCGCCTACGAGCAGTACTTC.

The chain uses TRBV19 and TRBJ2-3; TRBD1 matches 7 bases. Germline trimming cut 11 bases from V and 5 bases from J; bases unmatched to any gene: 10. The CDR3 contains 13 residues. CDR1 LNHDA and CDR2 SQIVND come from the germline V gene (reference sequence). The CDR3 coding sequence is TGTGCCGCATCTCGACAGGGCGGAGATACGCAGTATTTT. It codes for CAASRQGGDTQYF.

This clone was seen a single time. The rearrangement uses TRBV7-9 and TRBJ2-5; 8 bases are a match to TRBD1. In germline, CDR1 is SEHNR, CDR2 FQNEAQ (reference sequence). J was trimmed by 4 bases and V by 5 bases; bases with no gene match: 9. The CDR3 is 15 residues long. In DNA form, the CDR3 reads TGTGCCAGCAGCGTCGGGTACAGGGGGTCAGAGACCCAGTACTTC. Translated: CASSVGYRGSETQYF. Full variable domain (remainder filled in from reference TRBV7-9 and TRBJ2-5): DTGVSQNPRHKITKRGQNVTFRCDPISEHNRLYWYRQTLGQGPEFLTYFQNEAQLEKSRLLSDRFSAERPKGSFSTLEIQRTEQGDSAMYLCASSVGYRGSETQYFGPGTRLLVL.

The V gene is TRBV27, the J gene TRBJ1-6; D is unclear. This CDR3 contains 14 residues. Trimming took 5 bases from V and 5 from J, leaving 10 bases between them. The germline CDR1 and CDR2 sequences are MNHEY and SMNVEV (reference sequence). The CDR3 region has the DNA TGTGCCAGCAGTCCCTTTTCCAATAATTCACCCCTCCACTTT. Protein: CASSPFSNNSPLHF.

The chain joins TRBV27 to TRBJ2-1; possible D gene TRBD2, 6 bases. Per germline, CDR1 MNHEY and CDR2 SMNVEV (reference sequence). V was trimmed by 5 bases and J by 5 bases, leaving 13 bases between them. The CDR3 is 14 residues long. CDR3 sequence: CASSPGLTNNEQFF. The DNA of the CDR3 is TGTGCCAGCAGTCCGGGACTCACCAACAATGAGCAGTTCTTC.

In the case of this clone: Other nucleotide sequences in the sample specify the same CDR3. The chain links TRBV19 to TRBJ2-2, with D perhaps TRBD2 (5 bases). CDR1 and CDR2 from the germline V gene are LNHDA and SQIVND (reference sequence). With 3 bases removed from V and 3 bases from J, the gap between germline ends came to 8 bases. CDR3 size: 14 residues. CDR3 sequence reads: CASSITGYTGELFF. The CDR3 nucleotides read TGTGCCAGTAGTATTACGGGGTACACCGGGGAGCTGTTTTTT.

This clone appeared a single time. The genes are TRBV28 and TRBJ2-3, with 9 bases aligning to TRBD2. Looked up from germline, CDR1 is MDHEN and CDR2 is SYDVKM. The V and J ends lost 9 bases and 2 bases, in that order; junction bases with no gene match: 12. CDR3 length equals 16 residues. CDR3: CASGRVAGVDTDTQYF. Written as DNA, the CDR3 is TGTGCCAGTGGTAGGGTAGCGGGAGTCGACACAGATACGCAGTATTTT.